This T cell receptor beta chain was identified during a study of CD8 T cells in Susac syndrome. Study summary: Within the sequenced Susac syndrome patient group, six exhibited active disease and roughly 8 were in remission. There were Susac syndrome patients who were therapy-naive at blood draw, others on corticosteroids, and others on intravenous immunoglobulin alone.

Reverse transcription of about 0.45 to 1 ug RNA was performed with random hexamers. Amplification of the TCR beta CDR3 was carried out by immunoSEQ multiplex PCR, which spanned a total of 54 Vbeta and 13 Jbeta segments. MiXCR, applied by TCRdb to the immunoSEQ multiplex PCR reads, yields one record per CDR3 protein. The table shows approximately 180,000 distinct CDR3 sequences, with around 94% occurring only once. CD8+ and CD4+ T cells circulating in blood were sequenced for TCR beta. The J segment lost 3 bases and the V segment lost 2 bases, leaving 8 bases of the junction unmatched. Germline V gene sequence: CDR1 GTSNPN, CDR2 SVGIG (reference sequence). There are 16 residues in the CDR3.

This TCR derives from a human donor with Susac syndrome. The genes are TRBV30 and TRBJ1-3; 9 nucleotides agree with TRBD1. The sequenced material came from CD4+ T cells from PBMCs. The CDR3 loop is CAWSFQGQGRGNTIYF. CDR3 sequence (DNA): TGTGCCTGGAGTTTCCAAGGACAGGGGCGTGGAAACACCATATATTTT.